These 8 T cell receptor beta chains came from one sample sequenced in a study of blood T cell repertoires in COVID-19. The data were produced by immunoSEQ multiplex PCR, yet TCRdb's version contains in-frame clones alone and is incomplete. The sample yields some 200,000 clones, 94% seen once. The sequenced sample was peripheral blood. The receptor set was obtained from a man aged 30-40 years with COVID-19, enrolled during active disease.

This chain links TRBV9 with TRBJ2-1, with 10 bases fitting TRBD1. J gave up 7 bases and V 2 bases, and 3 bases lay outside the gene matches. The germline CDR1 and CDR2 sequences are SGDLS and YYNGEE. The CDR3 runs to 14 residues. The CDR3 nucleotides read TGTGCCAGCAGCGTTGGGACAGGGGCGAATGAGCAGTTCTTC. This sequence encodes CASSVGTGANEQFF.

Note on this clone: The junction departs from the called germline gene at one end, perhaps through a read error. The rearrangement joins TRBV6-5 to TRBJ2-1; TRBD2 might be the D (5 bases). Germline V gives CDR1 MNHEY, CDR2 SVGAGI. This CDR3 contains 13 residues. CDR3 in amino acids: CAGRTVSKDEQFF. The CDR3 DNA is TGTGCCGGCAGGACTGTTTCCAAGGATGAGCAGTTCTTC.

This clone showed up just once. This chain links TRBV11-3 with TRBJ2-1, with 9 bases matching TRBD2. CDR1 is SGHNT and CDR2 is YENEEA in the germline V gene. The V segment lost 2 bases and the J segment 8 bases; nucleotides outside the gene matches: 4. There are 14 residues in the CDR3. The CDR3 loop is CASSLRGLADEQFF. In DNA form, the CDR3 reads TGTGCCAGCAGCTTAAGGGGACTAGCTGATGAGCAGTTCTTC.

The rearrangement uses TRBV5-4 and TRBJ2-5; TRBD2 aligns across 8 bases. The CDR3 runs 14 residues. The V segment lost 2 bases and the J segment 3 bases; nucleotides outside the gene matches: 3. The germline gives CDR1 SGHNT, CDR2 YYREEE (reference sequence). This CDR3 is CASSFSGGEETQYF. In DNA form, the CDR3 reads TGTGCCAGCAGCTTCTCGGGGGGGGAAGAGACCCAGTACTTC.

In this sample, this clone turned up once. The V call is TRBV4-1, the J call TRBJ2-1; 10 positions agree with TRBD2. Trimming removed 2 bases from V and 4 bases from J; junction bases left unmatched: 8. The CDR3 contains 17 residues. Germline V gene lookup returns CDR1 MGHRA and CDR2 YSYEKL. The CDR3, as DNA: TGCGCCAGCAGCCAAATATCACCGGGACTAGCGTACAATGAGCAGTTCTTC. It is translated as CASSQISPGLAYNEQFF.

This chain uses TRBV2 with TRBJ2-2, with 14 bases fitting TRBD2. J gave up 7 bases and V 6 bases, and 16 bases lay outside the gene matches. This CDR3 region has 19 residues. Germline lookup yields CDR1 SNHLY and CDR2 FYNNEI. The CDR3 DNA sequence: TGTGCCAGCAGCGTCATCGGACTAGCGGGGGGCCCTCTTAGCGGGGAGCTGTTTTTT. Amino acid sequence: CASSVIGLAGGPLSGELFF.

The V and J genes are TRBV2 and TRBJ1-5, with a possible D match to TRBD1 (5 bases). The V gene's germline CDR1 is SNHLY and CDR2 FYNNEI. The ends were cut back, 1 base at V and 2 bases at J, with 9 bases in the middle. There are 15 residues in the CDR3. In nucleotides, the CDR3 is TGTGCCAGCAGTGAAGAGGGGTGGGGCAATCAGCCCCAGCATTTT. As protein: CASSEEGWGNQPQHF.

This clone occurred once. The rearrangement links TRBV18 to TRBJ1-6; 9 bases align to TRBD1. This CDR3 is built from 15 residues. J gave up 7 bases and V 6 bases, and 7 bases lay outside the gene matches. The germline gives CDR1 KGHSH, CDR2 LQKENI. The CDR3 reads CASSPQGTGNSPLHF. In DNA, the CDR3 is TGTGCCAGCTCTCCTCAGGGGACAGGGAATTCACCCCTCCACTTT.